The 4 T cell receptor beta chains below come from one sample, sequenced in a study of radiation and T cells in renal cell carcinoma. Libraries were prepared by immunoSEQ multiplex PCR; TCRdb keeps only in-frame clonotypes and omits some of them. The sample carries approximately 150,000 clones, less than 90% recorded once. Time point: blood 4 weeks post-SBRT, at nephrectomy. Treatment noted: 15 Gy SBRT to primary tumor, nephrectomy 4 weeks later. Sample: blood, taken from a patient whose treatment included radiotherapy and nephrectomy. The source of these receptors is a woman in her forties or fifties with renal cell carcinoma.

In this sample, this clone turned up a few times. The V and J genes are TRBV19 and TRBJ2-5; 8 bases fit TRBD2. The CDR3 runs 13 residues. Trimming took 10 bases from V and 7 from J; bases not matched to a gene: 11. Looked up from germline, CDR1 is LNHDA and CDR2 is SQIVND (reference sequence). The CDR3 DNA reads TGTGCCACTGCCGACGGGGGGGCCGGGACCCAGTACTTC. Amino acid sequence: CATADGGAGTQYF.

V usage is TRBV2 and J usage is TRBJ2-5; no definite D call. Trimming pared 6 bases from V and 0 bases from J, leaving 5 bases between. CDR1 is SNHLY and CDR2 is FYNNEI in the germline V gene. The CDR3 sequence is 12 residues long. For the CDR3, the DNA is TGTGCCAGCAGCGTCGACCAAGAGACCCAGTACTTC. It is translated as CASSVDQETQYF.

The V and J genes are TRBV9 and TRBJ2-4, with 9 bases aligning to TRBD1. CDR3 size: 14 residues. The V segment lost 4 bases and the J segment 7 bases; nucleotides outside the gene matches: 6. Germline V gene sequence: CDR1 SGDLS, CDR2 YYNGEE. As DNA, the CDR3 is TGTGCCAGCAGCTCCCGTGGACAGGGGAACATTCAGTACTTC. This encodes CASSSRGQGNIQYF.

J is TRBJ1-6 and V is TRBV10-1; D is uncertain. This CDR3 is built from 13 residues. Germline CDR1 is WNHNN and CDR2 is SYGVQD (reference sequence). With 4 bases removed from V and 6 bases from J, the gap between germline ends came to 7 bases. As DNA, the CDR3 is TGCGCCAGCAGTGTGTCAACTAATTCACCCCTCCACTTT. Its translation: CASSVSTNSPLHF.